In this sample, the clone carrying this T cell receptor beta chain turned up a few times. This entry belongs to a study of identical twins. The CDR3 sequence is 15 residues long. J gave up 5 bases and V 11 bases, and 11 bases lay outside the gene matches. Germline CDR1 reads ENHRY; CDR2 reads SYGVKD. A universal primer site was added by template switching, and unique molecular identifiers were carried by the cDNA. Via MiXCR, TCRdb re-called the 5' RACE reads, giving one row per CDR3 protein. The sample lists 520,000 or so distinct CDR3 sequences; around 20% were seen once. These same data were also listed under a study on T cells expressing NK-cell markers.

The source material was CD4+ T cells sorted from blood. The source of this sequence is a woman in her late teens or twenties in good health. J is TRBJ2-1 and V is TRBV10-3, with 11 bases identical to TRBD2. As DNA, the CDR3 is TGTGCCTTCGCCGCCGGGACTAGCGGCCACAATGAGCAGTTCTTC. This sequence encodes CAFAAGTSGHNEQFF.